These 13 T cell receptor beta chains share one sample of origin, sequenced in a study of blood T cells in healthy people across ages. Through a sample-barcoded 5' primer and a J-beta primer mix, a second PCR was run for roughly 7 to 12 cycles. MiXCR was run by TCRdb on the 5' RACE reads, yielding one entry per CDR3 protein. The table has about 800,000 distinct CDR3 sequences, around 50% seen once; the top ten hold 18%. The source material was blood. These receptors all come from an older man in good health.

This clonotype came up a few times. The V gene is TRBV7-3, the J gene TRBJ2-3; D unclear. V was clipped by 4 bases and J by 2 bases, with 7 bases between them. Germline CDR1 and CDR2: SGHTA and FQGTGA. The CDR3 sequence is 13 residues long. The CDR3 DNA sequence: TGTGCCAGCAGCTCCCATTACACAGATACGCAGTATTTT. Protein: CASSSHYTDTQYF.

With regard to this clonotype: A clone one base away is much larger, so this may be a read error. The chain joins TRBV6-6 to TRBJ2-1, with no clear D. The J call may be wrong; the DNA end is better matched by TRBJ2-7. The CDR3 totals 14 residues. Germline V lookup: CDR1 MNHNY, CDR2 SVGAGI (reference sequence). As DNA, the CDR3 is TGTGCCAGCAGTTACTCGAGAATCGGCAATGAGCAGTACTTC. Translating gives CASSYSRIGNEQYF.

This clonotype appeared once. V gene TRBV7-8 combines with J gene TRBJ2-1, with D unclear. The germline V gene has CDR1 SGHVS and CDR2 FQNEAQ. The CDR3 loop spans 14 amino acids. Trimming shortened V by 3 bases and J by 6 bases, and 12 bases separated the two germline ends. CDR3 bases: TGTGCCAGCAGCTTTCTGGGCAGGTTCAATGAGCAGTTCTTC. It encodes CASSFLGRFNEQFF. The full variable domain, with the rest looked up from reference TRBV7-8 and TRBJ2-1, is GAGVSQSPRYKVAKRGQDVALRCDPISGHVSLFWYQQALGQGPEFLTYFQNEAQLDKSGLPSDRFFAERPEGSVSTLKIQRTQQEDSAVYLCASSFLGRFNEQFFGPGTRLTVL.

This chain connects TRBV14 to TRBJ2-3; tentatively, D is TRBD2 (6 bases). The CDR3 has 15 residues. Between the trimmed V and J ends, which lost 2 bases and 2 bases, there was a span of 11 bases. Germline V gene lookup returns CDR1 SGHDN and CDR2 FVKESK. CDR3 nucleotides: TGTGCCAGCAGCCAAAGGGGAGGACCCACAGATACGCAGTATTTT. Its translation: CASSQRGGPTDTQYF. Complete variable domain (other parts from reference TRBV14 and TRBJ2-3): EAGVTQFPSHSVIEKGQTVTLRCDPISGHDNLYWYRRVMGKEIKFLLHFVKESKQDESGMPNNRFLAERTGGTYSTLKVQPAELEDSGVYFCASSQRGGPTDTQYFGPGTRLTVL.

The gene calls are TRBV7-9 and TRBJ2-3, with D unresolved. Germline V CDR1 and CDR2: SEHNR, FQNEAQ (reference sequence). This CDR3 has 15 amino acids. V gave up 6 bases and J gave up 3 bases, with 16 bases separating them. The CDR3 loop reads CASSPASYGTDTQYF. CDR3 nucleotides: TGTGCCAGCAGTCCAGCCAGTTACGGTACAGATACGCAGTATTTT. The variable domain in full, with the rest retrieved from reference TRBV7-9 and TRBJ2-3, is DTGVSQNPRHKITKRGQNVTFRCDPISEHNRLYWYRQTLGQGPEFLTYFQNEAQLEKSRLLSDRFSAERPKGSFSTLEIQRTEQGDSAMYLCASSPASYGTDTQYFGPGTRLTVL.

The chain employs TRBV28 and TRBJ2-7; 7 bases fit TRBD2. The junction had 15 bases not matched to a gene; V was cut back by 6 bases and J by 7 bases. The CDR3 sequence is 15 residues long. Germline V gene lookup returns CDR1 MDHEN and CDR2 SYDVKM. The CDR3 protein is CASSLPGGPSPEQYF. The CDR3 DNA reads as TGTGCCAGCAGCCTGCCGGGAGGACCTTCCCCGGAGCAGTACTTC.

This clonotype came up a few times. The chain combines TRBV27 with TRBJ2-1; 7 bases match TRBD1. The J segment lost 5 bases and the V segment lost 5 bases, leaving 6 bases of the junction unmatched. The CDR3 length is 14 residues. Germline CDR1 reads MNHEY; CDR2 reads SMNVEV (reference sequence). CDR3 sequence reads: CASSIQGQHNEQFF. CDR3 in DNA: TGTGCCAGCAGTATCCAGGGACAGCACAATGAGCAGTTCTTC.

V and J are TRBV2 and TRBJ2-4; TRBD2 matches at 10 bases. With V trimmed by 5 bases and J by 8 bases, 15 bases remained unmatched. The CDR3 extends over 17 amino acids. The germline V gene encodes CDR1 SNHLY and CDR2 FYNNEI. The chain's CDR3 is CASSPDRGLAELHIQYF. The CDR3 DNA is TGTGCCAGCAGTCCCGACCGCGGACTAGCGGAACTACACATTCAGTACTTC.

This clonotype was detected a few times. CDR3 loop: CASTIPLLYNEQFF. The CDR3 bases are TGTGCCAGCACTATACCTCTCCTCTATAATGAGCAGTTCTTC. This sequence joins TRBV12-3 or TRBV12-4 and TRBJ2-1; D ambiguous. The CDR3 spans 14 residues. V was shortened by 7 bases and J by 7 bases, with 17 bases between the two germline ends.

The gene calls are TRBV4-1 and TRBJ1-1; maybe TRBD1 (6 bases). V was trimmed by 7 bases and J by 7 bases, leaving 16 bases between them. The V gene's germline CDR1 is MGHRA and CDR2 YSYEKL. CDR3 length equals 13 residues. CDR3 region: CASNRGGGLEAFF. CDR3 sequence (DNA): TGCGCCAGCAACCGAGGGGGTGGGCTTGAAGCTTTCTTT.

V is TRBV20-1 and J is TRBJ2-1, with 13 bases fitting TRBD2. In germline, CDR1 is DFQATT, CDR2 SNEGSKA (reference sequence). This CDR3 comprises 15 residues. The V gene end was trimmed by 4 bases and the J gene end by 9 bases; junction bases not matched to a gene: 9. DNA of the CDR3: TGCAGTGCTACGACGGGGACTAGCGGGACGGGTGAGCAGTTCTTC. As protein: CSATTGTSGTGEQFF.

CDR3 sequence (DNA): TGTGCCAGCAGCCAAGAGGCGGGGTTCGGGCAGACCCAGTACTTC. Protein sequence: CASSQEAGFGQTQYF. The rearrangement links TRBV4-2 to TRBJ2-5; TRBD2 might be the D (6 bases). Trimming left V 0 bases short and J 6 bases short, with 14 bases between. Germline loops: CDR1 LGHNA, CDR2 YNFKEQ. The CDR3 has 15 residues.

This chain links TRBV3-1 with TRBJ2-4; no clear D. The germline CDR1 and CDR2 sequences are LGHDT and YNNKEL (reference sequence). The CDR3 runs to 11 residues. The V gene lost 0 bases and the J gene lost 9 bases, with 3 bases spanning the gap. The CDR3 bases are TGTGCCAGCAGCCAAGAGGGCATTCAGTACTTC. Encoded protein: CASSQEGIQYF. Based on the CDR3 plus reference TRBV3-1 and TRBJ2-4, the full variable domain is DTAVSQTPKYLVTQMGNDKSIKCEQNLGHDTMYWYKQDSKKFLKIMFSYNNKELIINETVPNRFSPKSPDKAHLNLHINSLELGDSAVYFCASSQEGIQYFGAGTRLSVL.